This T cell receptor beta chain was recovered during a study of type 1 regulatory T cells. On the study more broadly: T-allo10 is a Tr1-enriched, alloantigen-specific CD4 T cell product made in vitro.

MiXCR was run by TCRdb on the reads, yielding one entry per CDR3 protein. Here the sample spans fewer than 25,000 distinct CDR3 sequences, less than 60% being singletons. Trimming cost V 4 bases and J 5 bases; bases outside gene matches: 7. The CDR3 loop spans 15 amino acids. Looked up from germline, CDR1 is SGHAT and CDR2 is FQNNGV. Concerning this clonotype: The antigen is unknown.

The sample taken for sequencing was cultured T cells, either the whole culture or a sorted T cell fraction (not recorded which). This chain uses TRBV11-2 with TRBJ2-3; 9 bases are a match to TRBD1. This receptor was identified in a human donor in good health. In nucleotides, the CDR3 is TGTGCCAGCAGCTCCACCGACAGGGGGAGAGATACGCAGTATTTT. Translating gives CASSSTDRGRDTQYF.